The next 8 T cell receptor beta chains were all read from a single sample in a study of T cells after posttransplantation cyclophosphamide. Profiled with immunoSEQ multiplex PCR; TCRdb holds only in-frame clones, not every one. The sample counts about 38,000 clones, none seen once; the ten largest own about 6.4%. What was sequenced was PBMCs. The receptors shown here come from a young man in good health and a related stem cell transplant donor.

This clone occurred many times. The chain carries TRBV11-2 and TRBJ1-2; 9 bases are a match to TRBD1. Trimming removed 7 bases from V and 8 bases from J; junction bases left unmatched: 5. The CDR3 covers 12 residues. Germline-derived CDR1 and CDR2 are SGHAT and FQNNGV. The CDR3: CASKGQGRGYTF. In DNA, the CDR3 is TGTGCCAGCAAGGGACAGGGAAGGGGCTACACCTTC.

This clone was observed many times. This chain uses TRBV4-1 with TRBJ1-6; 7 nucleotides match TRBD1. CDR3 length: 15 residues. V was pared by 5 bases and J by 6 bases, with 7 bases of the junction left unmatched. Per germline, CDR1 MGHRA and CDR2 YSYEKL. CDR3 nucleotide sequence: TGCGCCAGCAGCACCCGACAGGGTTCTAATTCACCCCTCCACTTT. It translates to CASSTRQGSNSPLHF.

This clone occurred many times. The V gene is TRBV14, the J gene TRBJ1-1, with 7 bases identical to TRBD1. V gave up 2 bases and J gave up 1 base; unmatched junction bases: 4. The CDR3 covers 15 residues. Germline V gives CDR1 SGHDN, CDR2 FVKESK. The CDR3 sequence: CASSQRTGSNTEAFF. In nucleotides, the CDR3 is TGTGCCAGCAGCCAAAGGACAGGCTCGAACACTGAAGCTTTCTTT.

This clone was observed many times. J is TRBJ1-2 and V is TRBV6-1, with TRBD1 matching over 12 bases. Unmatched junction bases numbered 13, after V lost 1 base and J lost 7 bases. The germline CDR1 and CDR2 sequences are MNHNS and SASEGT. The CDR3 sequence is 18 residues long. CDR3: CASSEGGWAGTGGGGYTF. The CDR3 DNA reads as TGTGCCAGCAGTGAAGGTGGTTGGGCCGGGACAGGGGGCGGTGGCTACACCTTC.

This clone was detected ten times or more. This chain links TRBV4-2 with TRBJ1-1, with D maybe TRBD1 (5 bases). CDR3 length equals 12 residues. Looked up from germline, CDR1 is LGHNA and CDR2 is YNFKEQ. Trimming pared 3 bases from V and 11 bases from J, leaving 13 bases between. In DNA, the CDR3 is TGTGCCAGCAGCCAGCAGGGTTGGGAGGCTTTCTTT. Protein sequence: CASSQQGWEAFF.

This clone was found many times. J is TRBJ2-2 and V is TRBV5-1, with 9 bases fitting TRBD1. There are 16 residues in the CDR3. Germline V gives CDR1 SGHRS, CDR2 YFSETQ. V was clipped by 7 bases and J by 5 bases; unmatched bases: 12. CDR3 amino acids: CASSPPGTGRTGELFF. For the CDR3, the DNA is TGCGCCAGCTCCCCCCCCGGGACAGGGAGGACCGGGGAGCTGTTTTTT.

The V and J genes are TRBV9 and TRBJ2-3; D might be TRBD2 (7 bases). Germline V gene data show CDR1 as SGDLS and CDR2 as YYNGEE. V was cut by 7 bases and J by 3 bases, with 15 bases left in between. This CDR3 is built from 14 residues. The CDR3 sequence: CASRRGAQTDTQYF. In DNA form, the CDR3 reads TGTGCCAGCCGACGGGGGGCGCAAACAGATACGCAGTATTTT.

The rearrangement joins TRBV27 to TRBJ2-5, with TRBD1 matching over 8 bases. CDR3 length: 14 amino acids. Trimming at V came to 2 bases and at J to 5 bases, leaving 4 bases not matched to a gene. Germline lookup yields CDR1 MNHEY and CDR2 SMNVEV (reference sequence). CDR3 region: CASSLQGARETQYF. The CDR3 region has the DNA TGTGCCAGCAGTTTACAGGGGGCGCGGGAGACCCAGTACTTC.